This T cell receptor beta chain derives from a study of T cells in Graves' hyperthyroidism and ophthalmopathy. Amplification targeted TCR beta CDR3 regions from RNA transcripts. The HTBI primer set was used in a first-round RT-PCR of the TCR CDR3. Each CDR3 protein gets one entry after TCRdb re-called the multiplex PCR reads with MiXCR. The data show about 380,000 distinct CDR3 sequences, around 18% seen once. The CDR3 is 14 residues long. Trimming took 8 bases from V and 4 from J; bases not matched to a gene: 2. The study included ophthalmopathy patients with Clinical Activity Score at least 3, NOSPECS grade at least 4 and duration under 3 months. Uncontrolled infection, other autoimmune disease, pregnancy or lactation barred patients from enrollment.

The V and J genes are TRBV12-3 or TRBV12-4 and TRBJ2-2, with TRBD1 matching 12 bases. Input material: blood. This TCR derives from a man aged 18 to 35 with Graves' ophthalmopathy. CDR3 sequence: CASGTGGITGELFF. CDR3 DNA sequence: TGTGCCAGCGGGACAGGGGGCATCACCGGGGAGCTGTTTTTT.